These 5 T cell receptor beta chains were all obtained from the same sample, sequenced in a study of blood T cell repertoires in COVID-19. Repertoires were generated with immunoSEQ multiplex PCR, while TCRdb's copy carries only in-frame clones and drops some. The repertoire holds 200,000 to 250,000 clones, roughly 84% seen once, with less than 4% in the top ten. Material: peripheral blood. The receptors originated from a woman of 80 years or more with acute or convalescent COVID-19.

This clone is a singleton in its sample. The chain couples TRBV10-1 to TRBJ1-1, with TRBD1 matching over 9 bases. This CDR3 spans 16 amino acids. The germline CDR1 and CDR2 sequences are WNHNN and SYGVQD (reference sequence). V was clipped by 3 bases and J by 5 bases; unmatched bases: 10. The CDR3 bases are TGCGCCAGCAGTGAACCTTTACAGGGGGCCTTTACTGAAGCTTTCTTT. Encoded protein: CASSEPLQGAFTEAFF.

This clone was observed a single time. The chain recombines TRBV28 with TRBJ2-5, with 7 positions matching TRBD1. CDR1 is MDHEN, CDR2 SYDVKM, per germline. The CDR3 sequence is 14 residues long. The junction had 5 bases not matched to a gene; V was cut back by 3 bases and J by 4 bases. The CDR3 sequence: CASSLVGGVETQYF. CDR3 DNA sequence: TGTGCCAGCAGTTTGGTAGGGGGCGTAGAGACCCAGTACTTC.

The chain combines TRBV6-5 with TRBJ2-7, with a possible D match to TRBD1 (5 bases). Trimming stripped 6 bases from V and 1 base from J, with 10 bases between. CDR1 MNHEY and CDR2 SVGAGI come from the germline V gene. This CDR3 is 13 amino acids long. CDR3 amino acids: CASRWGGSYEQYF. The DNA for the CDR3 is TGTGCCAGCAGGTGGGGCGGATCCTACGAGCAGTACTTC.

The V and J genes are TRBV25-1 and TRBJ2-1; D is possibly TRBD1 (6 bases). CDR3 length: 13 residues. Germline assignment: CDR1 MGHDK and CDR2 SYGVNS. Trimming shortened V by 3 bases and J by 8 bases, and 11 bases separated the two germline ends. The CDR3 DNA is TGTGCCAGCAGTGAGGAGACAGGCTATGAGCAGTTCTTC. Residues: CASSEETGYEQFF.

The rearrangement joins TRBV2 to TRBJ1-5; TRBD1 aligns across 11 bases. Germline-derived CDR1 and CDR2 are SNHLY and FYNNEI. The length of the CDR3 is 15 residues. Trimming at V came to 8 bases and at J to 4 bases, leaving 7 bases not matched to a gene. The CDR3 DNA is TGTGCCAGCGGGGGACAGGGGGTGGGAAATCAGCCCCAGCATTTT. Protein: CASGGQGVGNQPQHF.